This paragraph reports one T cell receptor beta chain. V lost 4 bases, J lost 4 bases, and 14 bases lay in between. Germline V lookup: CDR1 KGHSY, CDR2 FQNENV. This CDR3 is built from 16 residues. This sample stems from a study of blood T cells in healthy people across ages. A second PCR, run for about 6 to 11 cycles, used a sample-barcoded 5' primer plus a J-beta primer mix. Every sample gave at least 3 million paired-end reads containing CDR3. TCRdb re-derived calls from the 5' RACE reads in MiXCR, one entry per CDR3 protein. The table has about 670,000 distinct CDR3 sequences, over 40% seen once. The V and J genes are TRBV16 and TRBJ2-6; possible D gene TRBD2, 6 bases. The TCR sequence derives from a woman over 75 in good health. The specimen sequenced was blood. In DNA form, the CDR3 reads TGTGCCAGCAGCCGCCCGGAGGGGCCCGGGGCCAACGTCCTGACTTTC. Translating it yields CASSRPEGPGANVLTF.